Listed below are T cell receptor beta chains from one sample, sequenced in a study of CD8+ T cells in alopecia areata. Sequenced by immunoSEQ multiplex PCR; TCRdb stores in-frame clones only, minus some. The data contain 150,000 to 200,000 clones, about 66% of them seen just once; the ten biggest clones take up roughly 10%. Sequencing used CD8+ T cells sorted from blood, obtained at week 0. The receptors stem from a human donor with alopecia areata. Both conserved end residues are part of each CDR3. Fields, in order: V gene, clone size, J gene, D gene, CDR3 protein, CDR3 DNA. A D gene is named only where the DNA matches it firmly. Clone sizes are given selectively: once, few, many, or a class where the clone is expanded.

V: TRBV4-1; size: .; J: TRBJ1-1; D: TRBD1; CDR3: CASSPDRGGLAFF; DNA: TGCGCCAGCAGCCCGGACAGGGGTGGGTTAGCTTTCTTT
V: TRBV11-2; size: .; J: TRBJ1-6; D: .; CDR3: CASSLGASPLHF; DNA: TGTGCCAGCAGCTTAGGGGCCTCACCCCTCCACTTT
V: TRBV11-2; size: .; J: TRBJ2-1; D: .; CDR3: CASSLAGNEQFF; DNA: TGTGCCAGCAGCTTAGCGGGCAATGAGCAGTTCTTC
V: TRBV6-1; size: once; J: TRBJ2-3; D: .; CDR3: CASSETGLTDTQYF; DNA: TGTGCCAGCAGTGAAACTGGACTCACAGATACGCAGTATTTT
V: TRBV6-1; size: .; J: TRBJ1-3; D: .; CDR3: CASSEPRERGVSGNTIYF; DNA: TGTGCCAGCAGTGAACCACGGGAAAGGGGCGTCTCTGGAAACACCATATATTTT
V: TRBV15; size: .; J: TRBJ2-1; D: TRBD2; CDR3: CATSREVAGGSADNEQFF; DNA: TGTGCCACCAGCAGAGAGGTAGCGGGGGGGTCGGCTGACAATGAGCAGTTCTTC
V: TRBV29-1; size: .; J: TRBJ2-7; D: .; CDR3: CSVEKGEAYEQYF; DNA: TGCAGCGTTGAGAAGGGAGAGGCCTACGAGCAGTACTTC
V: TRBV29-1; size: .; J: TRBJ2-7; D: .; CDR3: CSVRAREAGSSYEQYF; DNA: .
V: TRBV15; size: .; J: TRBJ2-5; D: TRBD1; CDR3: CATSVNRGLTETQYF; DNA: TGTGCCACCAGCGTCAACAGGGGTCTGACGGAGACCCAGTACTTC
V: TRBV6-5; size: .; J: TRBJ2-7; D: .; CDR3: CASSYSTGTEQYF; DNA: TGTGCCAGCAGTTACAGTACAGGGACCGAGCAGTACTTC
V: TRBV27; size: .; J: TRBJ2-2; D: .; CDR3: CASTANANTGELFF; DNA: TGTGCCAGCACAGCCAACGCGAACACCGGGGAGCTGTTTTTT
V: TRBV27; size: .; J: TRBJ2-1; D: TRBD1; CDR3: CASSLDRYSYNEQFF; DNA: TGTGCCAGCAGTCTGGACAGGTACTCCTACAATGAGCAGTTCTTC
V: TRBV4-1; size: .; J: TRBJ2-7; D: TRBD1; CDR3: CASSQAGTGSYEQYF; DNA: TGCGCCAGCAGCCAAGCTGGGACAGGGAGCTACGAGCAGTACTTC
V: TRBV6-1; size: .; J: TRBJ1-5; D: .; CDR3: CATLGRESNQPQHF; DNA: TGTGCCACCCTCGGAAGGGAGAGCAATCAGCCCCAGCATTTT
V: TRBV4-1; size: .; J: TRBJ2-5; D: TRBD2; CDR3: CASSQDDERGETQYF; DNA: TGCGCCAGCAGCCAAGATGATGAGCGGGGAGAGACCCAGTACTTC
V: TRBV30; size: .; J: TRBJ2-7; D: .; CDR3: CAWSALGPAYEQYF; DNA: TGTGCCTGGAGTGCCCTGGGACCCGCATACGAGCAGTACTTC
V: TRBV15; size: .; J: TRBJ2-3; D: .; CDR3: CATSREEVSDTQYF; DNA: TGTGCCACCAGCAGAGAGGAGGTATCAGATACGCAGTATTTT
V: TRBV7-9; size: .; J: TRBJ2-7; D: TRBD1; CDR3: CASSLGADRGRDEQYF; DNA: TGTGCCAGCAGCTTAGGGGCGGACAGGGGGCGCGACGAGCAGTACTTC
V: TRBV25-1; size: .; J: TRBJ1-2; D: .; CDR3: CASRDDNAGNYGYTF; DNA: TGTGCCAGCAGAGACGATAACGCAGGAAACTATGGCTACACCTTC
V: TRBV10-2; size: few; J: TRBJ2-7; D: .; CDR3: CASSGGGDEQYF; DNA: TGCGCCAGCAGTGGGGGAGGCGACGAGCAGTACTTC
V: TRBV13; size: .; J: TRBJ1-2; D: .; CDR3: CASSTGTDYGYTF; DNA: TGTGCCAGCAGCACTGGAACCGATTATGGCTACACCTTC
V: TRBV11-2; size: .; J: TRBJ2-5; D: .; CDR3: CASSAREYQETQYF; DNA: TGTGCCAGCAGCGCGCGAGAGTACCAAGAGACCCAGTACTTC
V: TRBV29-1; size: .; J: TRBJ1-2; D: .; CDR3: CSVVSPLDPYGYTF; DNA: TGCAGCGTTGTATCGCCCCTGGATCCCTATGGCTACACCTTC
V: TRBV27; size: .; J: TRBJ1-1; D: .; CDR3: CASSLYPRGEAFF; DNA: TGTGCCAGCAGTTTATACCCCCGGGGCGAAGCTTTCTTT
V: TRBV5-1; size: .; J: TRBJ2-2; D: .; CDR3: CASSLAVGGSTGELFF; DNA: TGCGCCAGCAGCTTGGCGGTCGGGGGCAGCACCGGGGAGCTGTTTTTT
V: TRBV4-1; size: .; J: TRBJ2-3; D: TRBD2; CDR3: CASSQKTSGGERDTQYF; DNA: TGCGCCAGCAGCCAAAAGACTAGCGGGGGAGAGCGAGATACGCAGTATTTT
V: TRBV5-1; size: once; J: TRBJ2-7; D: .; CDR3: CASSLSDYEQYF; DNA: TGCGCCAGCAGCTTGTCAGACTACGAGCAGTACTTC
V: TRBV29-1; size: .; J: TRBJ2-3; D: .; CDR3: CSVERWRKTSTDTQYF; DNA: TGCAGCGTTGAGAGGTGGCGGAAAACTAGCACAGATACGCAGTATTTT
V: TRBV5-1; size: .; J: TRBJ2-1; D: .; CDR3: CASSQADSSYNEQFF; DNA: TGCGCCAGCAGCCAAGCAGACAGCTCCTACAATGAGCAGTTCTTC
V: TRBV7-8; size: .; J: TRBJ2-3; D: TRBD1; CDR3: CASSSRTGWQDTQYF; DNA: TGTGCCAGCAGCTCTAGGACAGGGTGGCAAGATACGCAGTATTTT
V: TRBV7-9; size: .; J: TRBJ1-4; D: .; CDR3: CASSPGTLEKLFF; DNA: TGTGCCAGCAGCCCCGGGACATTAGAAAAACTGTTTTTT
V: TRBV7-8; size: .; J: TRBJ2-4; D: .; CDR3: CASSISVAKNIQYF; DNA: TGTGCCAGCAGCATCTCGGTAGCCAAAAACATTCAGTACTTC
V: TRBV6-1; size: .; J: TRBJ2-5; D: .; CDR3: CASSELGWTQYF; DNA: TGTGCCAGCAGTGAATTGGGATGGACCCAGTACTTC
V: TRBV5-4; size: .; J: TRBJ2-5; D: .; CDR3: CASSLGGGPYQETQYF; DNA: TGTGCCAGCAGCTTGGGTGGGGGACCGTACCAAGAGACCCAGTACTTC
V: TRBV7-8; size: few; J: TRBJ2-6; D: TRBD1; CDR3: CASSLRWGQWDPGANVLTF; DNA: TGTGCCAGCAGCTTAAGGTGGGGACAGTGGGATCCTGGGGCCAACGTCCTGACTTTC
V: TRBV2; size: few; J: TRBJ2-3; D: TRBD2; CDR3: CASSPGGPADTQYF; DNA: TGTGCCAGCAGCCCGGGGGGGCCTGCAGATACGCAGTATTTT
V: TRBV29-1; size: .; J: TRBJ2-7; D: .; CDR3: CSVEGRNYEQYF; DNA: TGCAGCGTTGAGGGCAGGAATTACGAGCAGTACTTC
V: TRBV5-1; size: .; J: TRBJ2-5; D: TRBD2; CDR3: CASSGVAGAPQETQYF; DNA: TGCGCCAGCAGCGGAGTAGCGGGGGCCCCCCAAGAGACCCAGTACTTC
V: TRBV27; size: .; J: TRBJ2-1; D: .; CDR3: CASSLTGLREQFF; DNA: TGTGCCAGCAGTTTAACTGGTCTTCGGGAGCAGTTCTTC
V: TRBV27; size: .; J: TRBJ2-7; D: .; CDR3: CASKDEADDYEQYF; DNA: TGTGCCAGCAAGGATGAGGCAGACGATTACGAGCAGTACTTC
V: TRBV5-6; size: .; J: TRBJ1-1; D: .; CDR3: CASSTGGQNTEAFF; DNA: TGTGCCAGCAGCACCGGGGGACAGAACACTGAAGCTTTCTTT
V: TRBV7-9; size: .; J: TRBJ2-7; D: TRBD1; CDR3: CASSGIQGQGAGSIYEQYF; DNA: TGTGCCAGCAGCGGAATCCAGGGACAGGGGGCTGGTTCGATCTACGAGCAGTACTTC
V: TRBV12-5; size: .; J: TRBJ2-1; D: TRBD2; CDR3: CASRRSGGADEQFF; DNA: TGTGCTAGTCGGCGGAGCGGGGGTGCCGATGAGCAGTTCTTC
V: TRBV2; size: few; J: TRBJ1-1; D: .; CDR3: CASSLRQRRQNTEAFF; DNA: TGTGCCAGCAGCTTAAGACAAAGGAGACAGAACACTGAAGCTTTCTTT
V: TRBV18; size: once; J: TRBJ2-3; D: TRBD2; CDR3: CASSPLTSGPPVYTQYF; DNA: TGTGCCAGCTCACCATTGACTAGCGGGCCCCCGGTATATACGCAGTATTTT
V: TRBV7-9; size: few; J: TRBJ1-6; D: .; CDR3: CASSIGQPNSPLHF; DNA: TGTGCCAGCAGCATAGGACAGCCGAATTCACCCCTCCACTTT
V: TRBV4-1; size: few; J: TRBJ2-6; D: .; CDR3: CASSLPEGAGANVLTF; DNA: TGCGCCAGCAGCCTCCCCGAAGGGGCTGGGGCCAACGTCCTGACTTTC
V: TRBV5-6; size: .; J: TRBJ1-2; D: .; CDR3: CASSFTRTATTYGYTF; DNA: TGTGCCAGCAGCTTTACCCGGACAGCTACCACCTATGGCTACACCTTC
V: TRBV5-1; size: .; J: TRBJ1-1; D: .; CDR3: CASSPMRNTEAFF; DNA: TGCGCCAGCAGCCCGATGAGGAACACTGAAGCTTTCTTT
V: TRBV29-1; size: .; J: TRBJ2-7; D: TRBD1; CDR3: CSVTDRGRSYEQYF; DNA: TGCAGCGTTACCGACAGGGGACGATCCTACGAGCAGTACTTC
V: TRBV19; size: few; J: TRBJ1-4; D: .; CDR3: CASQGSRKLFF; DNA: TGTGCCAGCCAGGGGAGCAGAAAACTGTTTTTT
V: TRBV4-1; size: .; J: TRBJ2-6; D: .; CDR3: CASSRNSLAVSSGANVLTF; DNA: TGCGCCAGCAGCCGAAACAGCCTAGCCGTGAGCTCTGGGGCCAACGTCCTGACTTTC
V: TRBV10-1; size: .; J: TRBJ2-3; D: .; CDR3: CASSDPSWSTDTQYF; DNA: TGCGCCAGCAGCGATCCCTCATGGAGCACAGATACGCAGTATTTT
V: TRBV27; size: .; J: TRBJ1-5; D: .; CDR3: CASSLLGGRDSNQPQHF; DNA: TGTGCCAGCAGTCTACTGGGGGGCAGAGATAGCAATCAGCCCCAGCATTTT
V: TRBV13; size: few; J: TRBJ1-1; D: .; CDR3: CASSWGVGTEAFF; DNA: TGTGCCAGCAGCTGGGGTGTAGGGACTGAAGCTTTCTTT
V: TRBV29-1; size: .; J: TRBJ1-1; D: .; CDR3: CSARGNAEAFF; DNA: TGCAGCGCCCGCGGTAACGCTGAAGCTTTCTTT
V: TRBV13; size: .; J: TRBJ2-7; D: TRBD2; CDR3: CASSPRASGTAYEQYF; DNA: TGTGCCAGCAGCCCTAGAGCTAGCGGCACGGCTTACGAGCAGTACTTC
V: TRBV7-9; size: .; J: TRBJ2-1; D: .; CDR3: CASSRRGDEQFF; DNA: TGTGCCAGCAGCCGCAGGGGGGATGAGCAGTTCTTC
V: TRBV9; size: .; J: TRBJ1-1; D: .; CDR3: CASSVSGPEAFF; DNA: TGTGCCAGCAGCGTTTCGGGACCTGAAGCTTTCTTT
V: TRBV5-1; size: .; J: TRBJ2-5; D: .; CDR3: CASSLLAGVETQYF; DNA: TGCGCCAGCAGCTTGTTAGCAGGGGTCGAGACCCAGTACTTC